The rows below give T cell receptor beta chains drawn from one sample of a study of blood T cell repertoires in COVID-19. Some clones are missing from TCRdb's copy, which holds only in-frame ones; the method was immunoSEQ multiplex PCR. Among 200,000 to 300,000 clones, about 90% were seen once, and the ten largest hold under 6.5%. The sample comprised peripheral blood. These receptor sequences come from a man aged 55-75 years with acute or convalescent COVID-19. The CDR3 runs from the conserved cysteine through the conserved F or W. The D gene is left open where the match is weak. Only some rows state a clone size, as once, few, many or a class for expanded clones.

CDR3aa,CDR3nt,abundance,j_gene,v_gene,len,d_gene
CASSLRGGRTEAFF,TGTGCCAGCAGCTTGAGGGGGGGGCGAACTGAAGCTTTCTTT,-,TRBJ1-1,TRBV5-4,14,-
CASIVGQGSTSGNTIYF,TGTGCCAGCATCGTAGGGCAGGGGTCGACCTCTGGAAACACCATATATTTT,-,TRBJ1-3,TRBV28,17,-
CASGLGQNYGYTF,TGTGCTAGTGGTTTGGGGCAGAACTATGGCTACACCTTC,once,TRBJ1-2,TRBV12-5,13,-
CASSSTFTGGNYGYTF,TGTGCCAGCAGCTCCACTTTTACGGGGGGTAACTATGGCTACACCTTC,-,TRBJ1-2,TRBV7-2,16,-
CASSRQGAAYEQYF,TGTGCCAGCAGTCGACAGGGGGCGGCCTACGAGCAGTACTTC,-,TRBJ2-7,TRBV6-5,14,TRBD1
CASSGDTGELFF,TGTGCCAGCAGCGGAGACACCGGGGAGCTGTTTTTT,-,TRBJ2-2,TRBV9,12,-
CSVGGNTGELFF,TGCAGCGTTGGCGGGAACACCGGGGAGCTGTTTTTT,-,TRBJ2-2,TRBV29-1,12,-
CASSPRETGNTIYF,TGTGCCAGCAGCCCACGGGAAACTGGAAACACCATATATTTT,few,TRBJ1-3,TRBV7-9,14,-
CATSRPAGESETQYF,TGTGCCACCAGCAGACCAGCGGGAGAATCAGAGACCCAGTACTTC,-,TRBJ2-5,TRBV15,15,TRBD2
CASSTRDFYQETQYF,TGTGCCAGCAGCACCCGGGACTTTTACCAAGAGACCCAGTACTTC,-,TRBJ2-5,TRBV5-4,15,-
CASSSLNTGELFF,TGTGCCAGCAGTTCGTTGAACACCGGGGAGCTGTTTTTT,once,TRBJ2-2,TRBV7-3,13,-
CASSLTFGTGATTDTQYF,TGTGCCAGCAGCTTAACGTTCGGGACAGGGGCGACCACAGATACGCAGTATTTT,-,TRBJ2-3,TRBV7-3,18,TRBD1
CASRLTGGRGSSPLHF,TGTGCCAGTAGACTAACAGGGGGAAGGGGAAGTTCACCCCTCCACTTT,-,TRBJ1-6,TRBV19,16,TRBD1
CASSTRTGSPGGGNQPQHF,TGTGCCAGTAGTACAAGGACAGGGAGTCCGGGGGGAGGCAATCAGCCCCAGCATTTT,-,TRBJ1-5,TRBV19,19,TRBD1
CASSASSSYNEQFF,TGTGCCAGTAGTGCCTCGAGCTCCTACAATGAGCAGTTCTTC,-,TRBJ2-1,TRBV19,14,-